The 7 T cell receptor beta chains listed next were all sequenced from one sample in a study of blood T cell repertoires in COVID-19. Assay: immunoSEQ multiplex PCR; the TCRdb copy retains only in-frame clones and omits some. The sample has roughly 300,000 clones; approximately 84% are singletons. What was sequenced was peripheral blood. These receptors came from a human donor with COVID-19, enrolled during active disease. The donor label of this sample is uncertain.

The chain combines TRBV28 with TRBJ2-3; the match to TRBD1 covers 7 bases. The J segment lost 3 bases and the V segment lost 10 bases, leaving 7 bases of the junction unmatched. The CDR3 loop spans 13 amino acids. Germline CDR1 is MDHEN and CDR2 is SYDVKM. As DNA, the CDR3 is TGTGCCACAGGGGGAAGGGTTACAGATACGCAGTATTTT. Translated: CATGGRVTDTQYF.

The J gene is TRBJ2-3, the V gene TRBV7-8; TRBD2 matches 9 bases. The trim removed 0 bases at V and 3 bases at J, leaving 4 bases unmatched. Germline V gene data show CDR1 as SGHVS and CDR2 as FQNEAQ. The CDR3 contains 16 residues. In DNA, the CDR3 is TGTGCCAGCAGCTTAGCCGCGGGAGGGGGAACAGATACGCAGTATTTT. It codes for CASSLAAGGGTDTQYF.

V usage is TRBV2 and J usage is TRBJ2-6, with a weak D call TRBD2 (6 bases). V was clipped by 8 bases and J by 3 bases, with 14 bases between them. CDR3 length equals 15 residues. Germline V gives CDR1 SNHLY, CDR2 FYNNEI. CDR3 DNA sequence: TGTGCCAGCTGGAGCTCGGGAGTTGGGGCCAACGTCCTGACTTTC. Its translation is CASWSSGVGANVLTF.

This sequence joins TRBV4-3 and TRBJ2-3, with 7 bases identical to TRBD1. This CDR3 has 17 residues. The junction had 11 bases not matched to a gene; V was cut back by 0 bases and J by 5 bases. CDR1 and CDR2 (germline): LGHNA, YSLEER. The CDR3 DNA reads TGCGCCAGCAGCCAAGATAGGATAAGGGGGCATGGAGATACGCAGTATTTT. It yields the protein CASSQDRIRGHGDTQYF.

V is TRBV28 and J is TRBJ1-5, with D possibly being TRBD1 (6 bases). Germline CDR1 reads MDHEN; CDR2 reads SYDVKM. V was shortened by 7 bases and J by 9 bases, with 22 bases between the two germline ends. The CDR3 runs 15 residues. The CDR3 loop is CASTTGQLFPGPQHF. In DNA form, the CDR3 reads TGTGCCAGCACGACGGGACAACTATTCCCCGGGCCCCAGCATTTT.

This clone was recorded a few times. Compared with germline, one end of the junction differs, possibly owing to a read error. V gene TRBV2 combines with J gene TRBJ2-5; 8 nucleotides line up with TRBD1. CDR1 and CDR2 from the germline V gene are SNHLY and FYNNEI. The CDR3 has 14 residues. This CDR3 reads CASSDGRGQGTQYF. CDR3 coding DNA: TGTGCCAGCAGTGACGGCAGGGGGCAAGGGACCCAGTACTTC.

The rearrangement links TRBV11-2 to TRBJ2-5; D is possibly TRBD2 (6 bases). Germline-derived CDR1 and CDR2 are SGHAT and FQNNGV. This CDR3 comprises 13 residues. V was clipped by 4 bases and J by 3 bases, with 9 bases between them. The CDR3 region is CASSWTGEETQYF. DNA for the CDR3: TGTGCCAGCAGCTGGACGGGGGAAGAGACCCAGTACTTC.